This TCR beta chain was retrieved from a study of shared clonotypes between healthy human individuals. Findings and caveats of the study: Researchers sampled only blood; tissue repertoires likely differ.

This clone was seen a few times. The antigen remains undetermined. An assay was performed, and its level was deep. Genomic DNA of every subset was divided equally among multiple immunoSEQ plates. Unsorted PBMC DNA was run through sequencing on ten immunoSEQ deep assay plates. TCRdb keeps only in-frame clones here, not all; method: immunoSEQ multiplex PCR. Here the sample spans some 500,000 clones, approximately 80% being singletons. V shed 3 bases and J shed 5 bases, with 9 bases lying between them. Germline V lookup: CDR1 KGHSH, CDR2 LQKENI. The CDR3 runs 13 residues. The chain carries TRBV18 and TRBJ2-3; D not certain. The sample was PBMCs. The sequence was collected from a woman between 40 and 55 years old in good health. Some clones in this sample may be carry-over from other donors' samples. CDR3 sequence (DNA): TGTGCCAGCTCACCGGGTTTAGAAGATACGCAGTATTTT. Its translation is CASSPGLEDTQYF.